This TCR beta chain was sequenced in a study of identical twins. This clonotype was seen only a few times. One entry per CDR3 protein results from TCRdb running MiXCR on the 5' RACE reads. The sample shows approximately 890,000 distinct CDR3 sequences, 9% to 15% of them seen only once. This CDR3 has 13 amino acids. Trimming cost V 7 bases and J 5 bases, with 11 bases left between them. In addition, the sample was reused for a study of yellow fever vaccine responses in identical twins.

V and J are TRBV12-3 or TRBV12-4 and TRBJ2-2; the D gene is possibly TRBD2 (5 bases). The clonotype comes from a woman between 18 and 29 years old in good health. The material sequenced was PBMCs. CDR3 region: CASTGLGTGELFF. CDR3 sequence (DNA): TGTGCCAGCACTGGACTCGGAACCGGGGAGCTGTTTTTT.